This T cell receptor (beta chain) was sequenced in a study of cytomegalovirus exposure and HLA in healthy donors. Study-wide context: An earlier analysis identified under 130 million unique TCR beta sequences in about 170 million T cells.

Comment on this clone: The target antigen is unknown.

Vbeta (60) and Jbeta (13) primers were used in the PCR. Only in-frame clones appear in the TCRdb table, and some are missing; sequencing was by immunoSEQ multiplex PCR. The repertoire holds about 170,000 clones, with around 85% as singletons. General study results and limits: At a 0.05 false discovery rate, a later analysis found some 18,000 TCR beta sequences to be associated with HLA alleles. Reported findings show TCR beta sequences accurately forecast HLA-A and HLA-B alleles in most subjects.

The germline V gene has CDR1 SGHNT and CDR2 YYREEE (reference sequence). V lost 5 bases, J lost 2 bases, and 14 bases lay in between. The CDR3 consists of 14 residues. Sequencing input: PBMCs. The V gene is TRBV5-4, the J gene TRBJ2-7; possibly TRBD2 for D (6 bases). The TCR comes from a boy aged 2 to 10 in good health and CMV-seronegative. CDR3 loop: CASREGSTAYEQYF. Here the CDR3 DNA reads TGTGCCAGCAGGGAGGGTAGTACAGCCTACGAGCAGTACTTC.